The 15 T cell receptor beta chains given below trace back to one sample, sequenced in a study of blood T cell repertoires in COVID-19. Using immunoSEQ multiplex PCR, the repertoire was profiled, and TCRdb retains in-frame clones only, with some absent. The table shows about 280,000 clones, with roughly 89% occurring only once. The source material was PBMCs or T cells enriched from blood (not recorded which). These TCRs come from a woman aged 40 to 49 who had recovered from COVID-19.

The V call is TRBV7-2, the J call TRBJ2-5; unclear D gene. The CDR3 covers 11 residues. The V and J ends lost 6 bases and 1 base respectively, with 3 bases between them. CDR1 SGHTA and CDR2 FQGNSA come from the germline V gene. The CDR3 loop is CASRAQETQYF. The CDR3 region has the DNA TGTGCCAGCAGGGCCCAAGAGACCCAGTACTTC.

The chain has TRBV28 and TRBJ2-1; weak D call: TRBD2 (5 bases). The germline V gene encodes CDR1 MDHEN and CDR2 SYDVKM. With 9 bases removed from V and 6 bases from J, the gap between germline ends came to 18 bases. The CDR3 runs to 14 residues. The CDR3 reads CASKGGGLLNEQFF. The CDR3 DNA reads TGTGCCAGTAAAGGCGGCGGGCTTCTCAATGAGCAGTTCTTC.

The rearrangement uses TRBV7-2 and TRBJ1-3; a possible D gene is TRBD1 (6 bases). V lost 0 bases and J lost 4, with 16 bases in between. This CDR3 region has 17 residues. The V gene's germline CDR1 is SGHTA and CDR2 FQGNSA. Here the CDR3 reads CASSLAQRGGSGNTIYF. The CDR3, as DNA: TGTGCCAGCAGCTTAGCTCAAAGGGGGGGATCCGGAAACACCATATATTTT.

This rearrangement joins TRBV30 to TRBJ1-5; D might be TRBD1 (5 bases). CDR3 length: 15 residues. Deletions cut 1 base from V and 0 bases from J, with 10 bases between. Germline lookup yields CDR1 GTSNPN and CDR2 SVGIG (reference sequence). The CDR3 DNA reads as TGTGCCTGGAGTGCATCAGGGAATAGCAATCAGCCCCAGCATTTT. Protein: CAWSASGNSNQPQHF.

This chain joins TRBV28 and TRBJ1-3; no clear D gene. This CDR3 contains 14 residues. Germline lookup yields CDR1 MDHEN and CDR2 SYDVKM. Trimming stripped 7 bases from V and 0 bases from J, with 10 bases between. As DNA, the CDR3 is TGTGCCAGCAACCAACACAGCTCTGGAAACACCATATATTTT. Residues: CASNQHSSGNTIYF.

This rearrangement joins TRBV10-2 to TRBJ1-2; D might be TRBD1 (6 bases). Germline V gene data show CDR1 as WSHSY and CDR2 as SAAADI. This CDR3 contains 13 residues. V was pared by 10 bases and J by 2 bases, with 14 bases between. The CDR3 loop is CATSGTPNYGYTF. The CDR3 bases are TGCGCCACGTCCGGGACACCGAACTATGGCTACACCTTC.

V is TRBV5-1 and J is TRBJ2-1; D unclear. The CDR3 extends over 15 amino acids. Per the germline V gene, CDR1 is SGHRS and CDR2 is YFSETQ. Between the trimmed V and J ends, which lost 5 bases and 9 bases, there was a span of 21 bases. The CDR3 reads CASREDLLFSGEQFF. The CDR3 DNA reads as TGCGCCAGCAGAGAGGATCTCCTGTTTTCGGGTGAGCAGTTCTTC.

V is TRBV19 and J is TRBJ2-3; TRBD1 might be the D (6 bases). Germline V gene sequence: CDR1 LNHDA, CDR2 SQIVND (reference sequence). Trimming took 5 bases from V and 2 from J, leaving 11 bases between them. This CDR3 spans 14 amino acids. The CDR3 DNA follows: TGTGCCAGTAGTCTGCAGGGACACACAGATACGCAGTATTTT. Its protein product is CASSLQGHTDTQYF.

The rearrangement uses TRBV6-5 and TRBJ1-2, with a weak D call TRBD1 (6 bases). Germline CDR1 is MNHEY and CDR2 is SVGAGI. Trimming took 0 bases from V and 8 from J, leaving 16 bases between them. The CDR3 is 15 amino acids. The CDR3 DNA sequence: TGTGCCAGCAGTTACTCTGGACAGAAGATGGGCGGCTACACCTTC. This encodes CASSYSGQKMGGYTF.

Comments on this clone: The junction departs from germline at one end; a sequencing error may be responsible. V is TRBV3-1 (or the pseudogene TRBV3-2) and J is TRBJ2-1; D is perhaps TRBD1 (6 bases). The CDR3 sequence is 13 residues long. Per germline, CDR1 LGHDT and CDR2 YNNKEL (reference sequence). CDR3 DNA: TGTGCCAGCAGCGCTAAGGGGGACGGGACGGCGGTCTTC. Amino acid sequence: CASSAKGDGTAVF.

J is TRBJ2-7 and V is TRBV7-3; 10 nucleotides align to TRBD2. V gave up 5 bases and J gave up 3 bases; unmatched junction bases: 7. Germline V gives CDR1 SGHTA, CDR2 FQGTGA. CDR3 length equals 15 residues. This chain's CDR3 is CASSIAGTSDYEQYF. CDR3 nucleotide sequence: TGTGCCAGCAGCATAGCCGGGACTAGCGACTACGAGCAGTACTTC.

J is TRBJ1-5 and V is TRBV19; possible D gene TRBD1, 6 bases. The CDR3 runs to 16 residues. CDR1 is LNHDA and CDR2 is SQIVND in the germline V gene (reference sequence). V lost 6 bases, J lost 6 bases, and 21 bases lay in between. Here the CDR3 DNA reads TGTGCCAGTAGGAAGGACAGCACCTCGCTTCTTCAGCCCCAGCATTTT. Translated: CASRKDSTSLLQPQHF.

The chain employs TRBV4-3 and TRBJ2-5; a possible D gene is TRBD1 (5 bases). There are 16 residues in the CDR3. Per germline, CDR1 LGHNA and CDR2 YSLEER. Deletions cut 1 base from V and 4 bases from J, with 16 bases between. As DNA, the CDR3 is TGCGCCAGCAGCCAAGCCTACCGACAGACGGGAGAGACCCAGTACTTC. It yields the protein CASSQAYRQTGETQYF.

The chain links TRBV27 to TRBJ1-6, with a tentative D call TRBD1 (5 bases). Germline V gene sequence: CDR1 MNHEY, CDR2 SMNVEV (reference sequence). V lost 5 bases, J lost 6 bases, and 14 bases lay in between. There are 15 residues in the CDR3. CDR3 coding DNA: TGTGCCAGCAGTCTTCAGGGTAATGGTAATTCACCCCTCCACTTT. The encoded protein is CASSLQGNGNSPLHF.

The chain joins TRBV28 to TRBJ2-5, with 9 positions matching TRBD1. Per germline, CDR1 MDHEN and CDR2 SYDVKM. CDR3 length: 17 residues. Trimming cost V 5 bases and J 5 bases; bases outside gene matches: 15. The CDR3 spells CASSPYPLTGGEETQYF. The CDR3 DNA follows: TGTGCCAGCAGTCCTTACCCCTTGACAGGGGGGGAGGAGACCCAGTACTTC. Together with reference TRBV28 and TRBJ2-5, the CDR3 gives the full variable domain: DVKVTQSSRYLVKRTGEKVFLECVQDMDHENMFWYRQDPGLGLRLIYFSYDVKMKEKGDIPEGYSVSREKKERFSLILESASTNQTSMYLCASSPYPLTGGEETQYFGPGTRLLVL.